This T cell receptor beta chain was recorded in a study of blood T cell repertoires in COVID-19. About the study: Donors in the United States, Italy and Spain gave samples during acute or convalescent COVID-19. T cells, B-cell-depleted T cells, or PBMCs provided the cDNA or gDNA that served as material.

This CDR3 has 14 amino acids. Losses at the gene ends were 4 bases for V and 8 bases for J; bases not matched to a gene: 7. Looked up from germline, CDR1 is SGDLS and CDR2 is YYNGEE. Per the original data handling: Estimation of nucleated cell counts relied on the amplification of reference gene primers. The protocol was immunoSEQ multiplex PCR, while the TCRdb copy is restricted to in-frame clones and leaves out a portion. V and J calls and clone size are given by that table; D and trimming were obtained from the DNA. The sample carries about 360,000 clones, about four fifths recorded once. Sequenced: peripheral blood. V is TRBV9 and J is TRBJ1-4; TRBD1 matches at 8 bases. The TCR comes from a man between 25 and 39 years old with active or convalescent COVID-19. The CDR3 DNA reads as TGTGCCAGCAGCCCGACAGGGGAGGACGAAAAACTGTTTTTT. This translates into CASSPTGEDEKLFF.